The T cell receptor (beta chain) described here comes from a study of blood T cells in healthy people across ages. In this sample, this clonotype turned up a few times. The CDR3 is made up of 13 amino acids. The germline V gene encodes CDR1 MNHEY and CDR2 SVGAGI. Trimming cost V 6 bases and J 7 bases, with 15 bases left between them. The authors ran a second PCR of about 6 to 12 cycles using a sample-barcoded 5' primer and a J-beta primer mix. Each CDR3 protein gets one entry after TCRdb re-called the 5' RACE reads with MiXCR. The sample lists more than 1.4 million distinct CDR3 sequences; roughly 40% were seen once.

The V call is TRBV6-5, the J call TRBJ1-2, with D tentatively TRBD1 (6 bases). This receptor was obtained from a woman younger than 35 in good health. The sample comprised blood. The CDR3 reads CASRTTGYAGYTF. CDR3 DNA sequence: TGTGCCAGCAGAACAACAGGGTATGCTGGCTACACCTTC.